The clone carrying this TCR beta chain has at least ten counts. Attachment of unique molecular identifiers to individual cDNA molecules was performed. MiXCR, run by TCRdb on the 5' RACE reads, gives a single entry per CDR3 protein. The sample holds tens of thousands of distinct CDR3 sequences, over 4.5% seen once. This sample is drawn from a study of early T cells in non-severe SARS-CoV-2 infection. About the research overall: Bulk RNA from unsorted whole blood was sequenced; chains were unpaired.

J was trimmed by 8 bases and V by 11 bases; bases with no gene match: 11. This CDR3 spans 14 amino acids. Germline CDR1 reads ENHRY; CDR2 reads SYGVKD. The clonotype was recovered from an adult who was a healthcare worker with PCR-confirmed SARS-CoV-2 infection or an uninfected control (not recorded which). The material sequenced was whole blood. The chain employs TRBV10-3 and TRBJ1-4; 10 nucleotides align to TRBD1. In DNA form, the CDR3 reads TGTGCCTCAAGAGCCGGGACAGGGGAAGAAAAACTGTTTTTT. Translating gives CASRAGTGEEKLFF.